What follows are 27 T cell receptor beta chains derived from one specimen sequenced in a study of response to subunit inactivated influenza vaccine. TCRdb reprocessed the RT-PCR reads via MiXCR and lists one record per CDR3 protein. The table includes some 300,000 distinct CDR3 sequences, around 20% detected once. The sample was PBMCs from blood, taken about 20 months after vaccination. Receptor source: a man in his fifties or sixties who received an inactivated influenza vaccine.

This clonotype was counted ten times or more. The V call is TRBV7-9, the J call TRBJ1-2; unclear D gene. Trimming shortened V by 3 bases and J by 8 bases, and 13 bases separated the two germline ends. This CDR3 spans 13 amino acids. The germline CDR1 and CDR2 sequences are SEHNR and FQNEAQ (reference sequence). This chain's CDR3 is CASSFRRLGGYTF. The DNA of the CDR3 is TGTGCCAGCAGCTTTAGGCGCCTGGGGGGCTACACCTTC.

This clonotype has just a few counts. The chain links TRBV20-1 to TRBJ2-5; perhaps TRBD2 as D (5 bases). Germline V lookup: CDR1 DFQATT, CDR2 SNEGSKA (reference sequence). The CDR3 extends over 12 amino acids. Between the trimmed V and J ends, which lost 4 bases and 5 bases, there was a span of 11 bases. CDR3 nucleotide sequence: TGCAGTGCTACGCCGGGAAGTGAGACCCAGTACTTC. Encoded protein: CSATPGSETQYF.

In this sample, this clonotype turned up a few times. The rearrangement joins TRBV6-4 to TRBJ1-1; D gene uncertain. V gave up 5 bases and J gave up 0 bases, with 13 bases separating them. CDR1 is MRHNA and CDR2 is SNTAGT in the germline V gene. This CDR3 has 15 residues. As DNA, the CDR3 is TGTGCCAGCAGTACGACACATACAATGAACACTGAAGCTTTCTTT. This gives the protein CASSTTHTMNTEAFF.

The chain carries TRBV14 and TRBJ1-3, with 9 bases identical to TRBD1. The CDR3 has 20 residues. Germline lookup yields CDR1 SGHDN and CDR2 FVKESK. The V and J ends lost 4 bases and 2 bases, in that order; junction bases with no gene match: 18. The CDR3 sequence: CASSRLMTGTGFFPGNTIYF. CDR3 bases: TGTGCCAGCAGCCGCCTAATGACCGGGACAGGGTTTTTTCCTGGAAACACCATATATTTT.

The V gene is TRBV5-4, the J gene TRBJ2-5; 7 nucleotides match TRBD1. Trimming cost V 3 bases and J 10 bases; bases outside gene matches: 3. Looked up from germline, CDR1 is SGHNT and CDR2 is YYREEE (reference sequence). CDR3 length: 11 residues. CDR3 loop: CASSSQGVQYF. The CDR3 coding sequence is TGTGCCAGCAGCTCGCAGGGGGTCCAGTACTTC.

This clonotype turned up a few times. J is TRBJ1-2 and V is TRBV12-3 or TRBV12-4; D uncertain. V was cut by 6 bases and J by 6 bases, with 14 bases left in between. The CDR3 runs 13 residues. The chain's CDR3 is CASSPKGVHGYTF. The CDR3, as DNA: TGTGCCAGCAGCCCAAAAGGAGTCCATGGCTACACCTTC.

This clonotype was seen a handful of times. The gene calls are TRBV7-8 and TRBJ1-5, with D perhaps matching TRBD1 (5 bases). Germline lookup yields CDR1 SGHVS and CDR2 FQNEAQ. The CDR3 consists of 14 residues. V was clipped by 1 base and J by 7 bases, with 11 bases between them. For the CDR3, the DNA is TGTGCCAGCAGCTTAGGAACAGGCTGGCAGCCCCAGCATTTT. Its translation: CASSLGTGWQPQHF.

The rearrangement links TRBV20-1 to TRBJ2-1; the D is unclear. CDR1 is DFQATT and CDR2 is SNEGSKA in the germline V gene (reference sequence). The CDR3 has 13 residues. Deletions cut 3 bases from V and 6 bases from J, with 12 bases between. Here the CDR3 DNA reads TGCAGTGCTAGCGAGTTTTGGCTCAATGAGCAGTTCTTC. Encoded protein: CSASEFWLNEQFF.

The V and J genes are TRBV3-1 and TRBJ1-2; TRBD1 is a possible D gene (6 bases). Per germline, CDR1 LGHDT and CDR2 YNNKEL (reference sequence). V lost 5 bases and J 3 bases, leaving 28 bases between the germline ends. This CDR3 comprises 19 residues. CDR3 in amino acids: CASSAIEGGHTLFDYGYTF. The CDR3 nucleotides read TGTGCCAGCAGCGCCATAGAAGGGGGACACACTTTGTTCGACTATGGCTACACCTTC.

V gene TRBV27 combines with J gene TRBJ1-1; 10 positions agree with TRBD1. Germline-derived CDR1 and CDR2 are MNHEY and SMNVEV (reference sequence). CDR3 length equals 14 residues. V was pared by 4 bases and J by 4 bases, with 3 bases of the junction left unmatched. The CDR3 reads CASSSTGGVTEAFF. The CDR3 DNA follows: TGTGCCAGCAGTTCGACAGGGGGCGTCACTGAAGCTTTCTTT.

This clonotype occurred many times. The rearrangement uses TRBV7-2 and TRBJ1-2; 9 bases map to TRBD1. V dropped 0 bases and J dropped 4; count of bases not matched to a gene: 3. The germline CDR1 and CDR2 sequences are SGHTA and FQGNSA. This CDR3 is 15 amino acids long. The CDR3 is CASSLATGGGYGYTF. CDR3 in DNA: TGTGCCAGCAGCTTAGCGACAGGGGGGGGCTATGGCTACACCTTC.

As for this clonotype: This likely comes from a read error, as the CDR3 has no conserved phenylalanine or tryptophan at its end. The rearrangement links TRBV6-2 or TRBV6-3 to TRBJ2-1, with D unresolved. V lost 5 bases and J 6 bases, leaving 11 bases between the germline ends. The V gene's germline CDR1 is MNHEY and CDR2 SVGEGT. The CDR3 totals 13 residues. For the CDR3, the DNA is TGTGCCAGCAGTCGCTCGTATTTCAATGAGCAGTTCCTC. It encodes CASSRSYFNEQFL.

This clonotype turned up a few times. This rearrangement joins TRBV7-8 to TRBJ2-7, with 14 positions matching TRBD2. Losses at the gene ends were 5 bases for V and 1 base for J; bases not matched to a gene: 4. CDR3 size: 16 residues. From germline, CDR1 is SGHVS and CDR2 FQNEAQ. The chain's CDR3 is CASSLGLAGGSYEQYF. CDR3 DNA sequence: TGTGCCAGCAGCCTAGGACTAGCGGGGGGATCCTACGAGCAGTACTTC.

This chain joins TRBV28 and TRBJ2-7; TRBD1 agrees at 7 bases. V shed 4 bases, J shed 3 bases, and the junction held 9 bases outside the gene matches. The CDR3 is 15 amino acids. In germline, CDR1 is MDHEN, CDR2 SYDVKM. The CDR3 nucleotides are TGTGCCAGCAGTTCGACAGGGATCTCCAGCTACGAGCAGTACTTC. It codes for CASSSTGISSYEQYF.

There are a few counts of this clonotype. The rearrangement joins TRBV30 to TRBJ1-3; D is ambiguous. This CDR3 is built from 15 residues. V dropped 0 bases and J dropped 0 bases, with 9 bases sitting between them. From germline, CDR1 is GTSNPN and CDR2 SVGIG (reference sequence). This CDR3 is CAWSVSLGSGNTIYF. As DNA, the CDR3 is TGTGCCTGGAGTGTATCCCTGGGCTCTGGAAACACCATATATTTT.

This clonotype was found a few times. The chain carries TRBV24-1 and TRBJ1-1; tentatively, D is TRBD1 (6 bases). Trimming removed 6 bases from V and 4 bases from J, with 17 bases in between. This CDR3 spans 15 amino acids. Germline V CDR1 and CDR2: KGHDR, SFDVKD. The CDR3 loop is CATSSTRTGSTEAFF. The CDR3 nucleotides read TGTGCCACCAGTTCAACACGAACAGGGTCCACTGAAGCTTTCTTT.

This clonotype has just a few counts. This sequence joins TRBV24-1 and TRBJ1-5; TRBD1 aligns across 9 bases. The length of the CDR3 is 15 residues. V lost 5 bases and J lost 7; bases outside the gene matches: 8. CDR1 and CDR2 from the germline V gene are KGHDR and SFDVKD. The CDR3 loop is CATSAAGTGHQPQHF. The CDR3 nucleotides read TGTGCCACCAGTGCGGCCGGGACAGGGCACCAGCCCCAGCATTTT.

The rearrangement links TRBV20-1 to TRBJ1-6; weak D call: TRBD1 (5 bases). This CDR3 is built from 12 residues. Trimming took 0 bases from V and 17 from J, leaving 14 bases between them. CDR1 DFQATT and CDR2 SNEGSKA come from the germline V gene (reference sequence). For the CDR3, the DNA is TGCAGTGCTAGAGATCAGCAGGGTGTGGTCCACTTT. This sequence encodes CSARDQQGVVHF.

This clonotype was found a few times. This chain joins TRBV5-1 and TRBJ2-1; 10 bases match TRBD2. This CDR3 comprises 16 residues. V lost 3 bases to trimming and J lost 5 bases; unmatched junction nucleotides: 8. The germline V gene has CDR1 SGHRS and CDR2 YFSETQ. CDR3 DNA: TGCGCCAGCAGCTACCGACTAGCGGGTAATAACAATGAGCAGTTCTTC. It specifies CASSYRLAGNNNEQFF.

This chain links TRBV6-5 with TRBJ2-2, with D uncertain. The V end lost 4 bases, the J end lost 6 bases, and 18 bases lay between the germline ends. Germline V CDR1 and CDR2: MNHEY, SVGAGI. The CDR3 has 16 residues. The CDR3 is CASSLVQLPSSGELFF. CDR3 sequence (DNA): TGTGCCAGCAGTTTGGTCCAGCTTCCCTCCTCCGGGGAGCTGTTTTTT.

The sample holds a few counts of this clonotype. The chain employs TRBV10-3 and TRBJ1-2; no clear D. Per the germline V gene, CDR1 is ENHRY and CDR2 is SYGVKD. CDR3 size: 12 residues. Trimming removed 4 bases at V and 4 bases at J, with 7 bases between. For the CDR3, the DNA is TGTGCCATCAGTGGTTCAGGCTATGGCTACACCTTC. Its protein product is CAISGSGYGYTF.

This clonotype has ten or more counts. The chain is built from TRBV20-1 and TRBJ2-3; 8 bases agree with TRBD2. The CDR3 sequence is 15 residues long. Trimming at V came to 0 bases and at J to 5 bases, leaving 7 bases not matched to a gene. The germline CDR1 and CDR2 sequences are DFQATT and SNEGSKA (reference sequence). CDR3 coding DNA: TGCAGTGCTAGAGATCTGAGAGCGGGAGAAGATACGCAGTATTTT. Translating it yields CSARDLRAGEDTQYF.

This clonotype has a handful of counts. The CDR3 DNA is TGCGCCAGCAGCCAAGAGGTGTGGGCCACTGAAGCTTTCTTT. This gives the protein CASSQEVWATEAFF. The chain is built from TRBV4-3 and TRBJ1-1; the D is unclear. The germline V and J ends were trimmed by 0 bases and 4 bases, with 9 bases remaining between them. The CDR3 contains 14 residues. CDR1 LGHNA and CDR2 YSLEER come from the germline V gene.

This rearrangement joins TRBV7-2 to TRBJ1-2; 8 bases are shared with TRBD1. The germline V gene has CDR1 SGHTA and CDR2 FQGNSA. The CDR3 sequence is 13 residues long. The V gene end was trimmed by 1 base and the J gene end by 7 bases; junction bases not matched to a gene: 2. The CDR3 nucleotides read TGTGCCAGCAGCTTAGGGACAGGGATTGGCTACACCTTC. Protein product: CASSLGTGIGYTF.

The rearrangement joins TRBV6-1 to TRBJ1-5, with D uncertain. V gave up 4 bases and J gave up 0 bases, with 4 bases separating them. Germline-derived CDR1 and CDR2 are MNHNS and SASEGT. This CDR3 spans 13 amino acids. The CDR3 spells CASSGLSNQPQHF. In DNA form, the CDR3 reads TGTGCCAGCAGTGGTCTTAGCAATCAGCCCCAGCATTTT.

Here the CDR3 DNA reads TGTGCCATCAGGGACGAAACGACCGGGGAGCTGTTTTTT. Residues: CAIRDETTGELFF. The chain employs TRBV10-3 and TRBJ2-2; no definite D call. The CDR3 contains 13 residues. The V and J ends lost 6 bases and 5 bases respectively, with 10 bases between them. CDR1 is ENHRY, CDR2 SYGVKD, per germline.

In this sample, this clonotype turned up a few times. The chain recombines TRBV9 with TRBJ1-1, with D hard to call. The CDR3 is 13 amino acids. Germline CDR1 SGDLS, CDR2 YYNGEE. The ends were cut back, 0 bases at V and 6 bases at J, with 9 bases in the middle. As DNA, the CDR3 is TGTGCCAGCAGCGTAGAAGTGGTCTCTGAAGCTTTCTTT. The encoded protein is CASSVEVVSEAFF. The variable domain in full, with the rest retrieved from reference TRBV9 and TRBJ1-1, is DSGVTQTPKHLITATGQRVTLRCSPRSGDLSVYWYQQSLDQGLQFLIQYYNGEERAKGNILERFSAQQFPDLHSELNLSSLELGDSALYFCASSVEVVSEAFFGQGTRLTVV.